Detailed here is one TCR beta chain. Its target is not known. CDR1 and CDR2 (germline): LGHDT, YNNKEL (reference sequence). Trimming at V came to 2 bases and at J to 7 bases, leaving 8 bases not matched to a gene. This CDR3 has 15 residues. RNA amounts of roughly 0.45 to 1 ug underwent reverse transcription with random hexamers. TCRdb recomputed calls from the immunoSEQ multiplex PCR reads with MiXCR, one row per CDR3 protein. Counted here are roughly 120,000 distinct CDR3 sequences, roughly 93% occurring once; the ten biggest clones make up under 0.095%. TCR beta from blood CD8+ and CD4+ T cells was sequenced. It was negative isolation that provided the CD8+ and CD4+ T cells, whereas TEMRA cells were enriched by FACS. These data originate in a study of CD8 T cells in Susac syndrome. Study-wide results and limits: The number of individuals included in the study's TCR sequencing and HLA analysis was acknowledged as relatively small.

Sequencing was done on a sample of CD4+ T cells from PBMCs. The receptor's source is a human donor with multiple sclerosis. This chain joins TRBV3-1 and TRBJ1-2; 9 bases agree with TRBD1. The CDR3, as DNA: TGTGCCAGCAGCCAACGCGCGGGACAGGGATCTGGCTACACCTTC. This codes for CASSQRAGQGSGYTF.